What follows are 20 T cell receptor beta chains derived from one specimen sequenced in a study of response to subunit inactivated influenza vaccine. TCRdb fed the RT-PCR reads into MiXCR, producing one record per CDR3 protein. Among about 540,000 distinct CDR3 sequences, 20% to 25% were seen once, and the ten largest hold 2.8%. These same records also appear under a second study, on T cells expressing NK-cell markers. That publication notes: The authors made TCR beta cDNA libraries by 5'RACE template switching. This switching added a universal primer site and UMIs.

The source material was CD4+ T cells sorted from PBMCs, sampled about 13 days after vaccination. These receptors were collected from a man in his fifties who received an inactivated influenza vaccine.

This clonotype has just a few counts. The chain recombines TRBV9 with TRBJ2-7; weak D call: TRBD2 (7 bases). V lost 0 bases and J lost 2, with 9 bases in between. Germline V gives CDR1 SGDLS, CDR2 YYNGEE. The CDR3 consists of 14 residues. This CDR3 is CASSVGGGPYEQYF. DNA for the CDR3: TGTGCCAGCAGCGTAGGGGGGGGGCCCTACGAGCAGTACTTC.

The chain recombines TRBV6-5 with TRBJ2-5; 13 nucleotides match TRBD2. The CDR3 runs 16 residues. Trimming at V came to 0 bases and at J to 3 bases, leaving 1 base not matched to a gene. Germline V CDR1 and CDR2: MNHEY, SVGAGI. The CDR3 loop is CASSYSGTSGKETQYF. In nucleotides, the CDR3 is TGTGCCAGCAGTTACTCGGGGACTAGCGGGAAAGAGACCCAGTACTTC.

The CDR3 here is CASSWRQDGRYIQYF. The CDR3 DNA is TGTGCCAGCAGCTGGAGGCAGGACGGTAGATACATTCAGTACTTC. V gene TRBV7-2 combines with J gene TRBJ2-4; D may be TRBD2 (5 bases). Looked up from germline, CDR1 is SGHTA and CDR2 is FQGNSA. This CDR3 comprises 15 residues. The V end was cut by 4 bases, the J end by 8 bases, with 18 bases between.

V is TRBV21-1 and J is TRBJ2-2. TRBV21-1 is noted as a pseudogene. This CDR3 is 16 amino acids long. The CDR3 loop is CASSKGPGANTGELFF. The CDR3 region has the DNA TGTGCCAGCAGCAAAGGACCTGGAGCGAACACCGGGGAGCTGTTTTTT.

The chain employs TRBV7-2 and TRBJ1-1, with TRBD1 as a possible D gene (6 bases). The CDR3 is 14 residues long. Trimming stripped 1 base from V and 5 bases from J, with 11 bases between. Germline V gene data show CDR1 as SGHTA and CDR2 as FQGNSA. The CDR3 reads CASSLGGRRTEAFF. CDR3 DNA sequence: TGTGCCAGCAGCTTAGGGGGGCGAAGGACTGAAGCTTTCTTT.

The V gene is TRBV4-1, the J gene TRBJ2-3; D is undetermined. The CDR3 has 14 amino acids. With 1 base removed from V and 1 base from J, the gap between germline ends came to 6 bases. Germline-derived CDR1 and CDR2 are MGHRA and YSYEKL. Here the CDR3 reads CASSQGWGTDTQYF. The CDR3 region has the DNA TGCGCCAGCAGCCAAGGCTGGGGCACAGATACGCAGTATTTT.

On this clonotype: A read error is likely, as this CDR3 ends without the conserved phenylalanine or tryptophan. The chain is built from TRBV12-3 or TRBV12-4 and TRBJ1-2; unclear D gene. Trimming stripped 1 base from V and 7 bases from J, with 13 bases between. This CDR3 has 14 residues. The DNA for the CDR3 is TGTGCCAGCAGTTTAGGGCACAGTTTCCTTGGCTACACCCTC. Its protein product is CASSLGHSFLGYTL.

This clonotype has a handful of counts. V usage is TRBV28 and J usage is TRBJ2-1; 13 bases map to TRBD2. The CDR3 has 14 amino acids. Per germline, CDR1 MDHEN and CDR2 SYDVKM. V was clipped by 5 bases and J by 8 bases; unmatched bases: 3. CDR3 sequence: CASSRTSGSYEQFF. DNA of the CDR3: TGTGCCAGCAGTCGGACTAGCGGGAGCTATGAGCAGTTCTTC.

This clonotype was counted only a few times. Here the CDR3 reads CASSRLMTRSSYEQYF. CDR3 nucleotides: TGTGCCAGCAGCAGACTAATGACTAGAAGCTCCTACGAGCAGTACTTC. The rearrangement uses TRBV21-1 and TRBJ2-7; whether TRBD2, the table's D call, matches the DNA was not checked. TRBV21-1 counts as a pseudogene. This CDR3 contains 16 residues.

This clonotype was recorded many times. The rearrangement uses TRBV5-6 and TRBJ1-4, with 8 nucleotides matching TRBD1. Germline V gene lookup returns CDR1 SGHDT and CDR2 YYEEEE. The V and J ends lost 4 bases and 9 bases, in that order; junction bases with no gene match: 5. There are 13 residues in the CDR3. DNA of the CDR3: TGTGCCAGCAGCGCCGGGACAGGCCAAAAACTGTTTTTT. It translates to CASSAGTGQKLFF.

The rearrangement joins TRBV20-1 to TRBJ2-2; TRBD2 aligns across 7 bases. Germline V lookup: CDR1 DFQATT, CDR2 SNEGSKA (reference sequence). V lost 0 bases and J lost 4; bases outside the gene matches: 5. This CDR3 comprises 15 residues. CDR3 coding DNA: TGCAGTGCTAGAGATCGGGGGGATGGCACCGGGGAGCTGTTTTTT. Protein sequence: CSARDRGDGTGELFF.

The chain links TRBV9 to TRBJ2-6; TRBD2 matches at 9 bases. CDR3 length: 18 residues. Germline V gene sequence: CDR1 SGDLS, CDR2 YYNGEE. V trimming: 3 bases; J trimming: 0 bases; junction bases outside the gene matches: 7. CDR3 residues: CASSDRLAEPSGANVLTF. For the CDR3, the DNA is TGTGCCAGCAGCGACCGACTAGCGGAGCCCTCTGGGGCCAACGTCCTGACTTTC.

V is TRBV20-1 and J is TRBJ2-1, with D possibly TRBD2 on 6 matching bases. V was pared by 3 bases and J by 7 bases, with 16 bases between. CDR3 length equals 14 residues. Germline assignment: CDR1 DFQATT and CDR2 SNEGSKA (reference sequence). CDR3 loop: CSASKRSSVNEQFF. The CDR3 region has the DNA TGCAGTGCTAGTAAACGTTCTAGCGTGAATGAGCAGTTCTTC.

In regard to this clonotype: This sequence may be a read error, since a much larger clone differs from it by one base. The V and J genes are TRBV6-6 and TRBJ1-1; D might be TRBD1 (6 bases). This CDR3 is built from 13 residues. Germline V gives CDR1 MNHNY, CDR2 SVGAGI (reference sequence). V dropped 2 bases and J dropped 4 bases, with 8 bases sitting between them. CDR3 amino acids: CASSYGGATEAFF. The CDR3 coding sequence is TGTGCCAGCAGTTACGGGGGGGCCACTGAAGCTTTCTTT.

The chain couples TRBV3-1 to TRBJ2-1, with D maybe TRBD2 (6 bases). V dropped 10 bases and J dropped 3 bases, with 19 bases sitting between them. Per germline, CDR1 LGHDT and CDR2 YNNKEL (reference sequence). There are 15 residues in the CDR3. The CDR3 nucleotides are TGTGCCACCCGGACAAACACGGAGGGCTACAATGAGCAGTTCTTC. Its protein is CATRTNTEGYNEQFF.

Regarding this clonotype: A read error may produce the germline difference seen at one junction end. Written as DNA, the CDR3 is TGTGCCAGCAGCGAACTAGCGGGAGGGGGCTACAAAGAGCAGTTCTTC. It codes for CASSELAGGGYKEQFF. This chain uses TRBV9 with TRBJ2-1; 13 bases line up with TRBD2. From germline, CDR1 is SGDLS and CDR2 YYNGEE. This CDR3 has 16 residues.

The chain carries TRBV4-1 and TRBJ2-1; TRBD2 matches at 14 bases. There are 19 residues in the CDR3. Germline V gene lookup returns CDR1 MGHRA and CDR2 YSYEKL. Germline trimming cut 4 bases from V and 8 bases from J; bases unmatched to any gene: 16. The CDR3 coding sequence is TGCGCCAGCAGCCCGCGACTAGCGGGGGGGCGTATCGGTTTCGATGAGCAGTTCTTC. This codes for CASSPRLAGGRIGFDEQFF.

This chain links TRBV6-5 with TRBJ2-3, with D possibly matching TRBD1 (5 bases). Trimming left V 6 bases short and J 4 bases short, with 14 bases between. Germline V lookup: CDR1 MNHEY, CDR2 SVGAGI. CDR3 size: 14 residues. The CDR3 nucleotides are TGTGCCAGCAGCTATCGCTGGGGCTCAGATACGCAGTATTTT. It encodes CASSYRWGSDTQYF.

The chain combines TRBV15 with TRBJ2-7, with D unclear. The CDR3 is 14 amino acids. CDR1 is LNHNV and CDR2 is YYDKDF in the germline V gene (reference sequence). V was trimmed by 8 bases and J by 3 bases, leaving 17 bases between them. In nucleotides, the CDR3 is TGTGCCACCGACGGCGAGAGTAAGTGCTACGAGCAGTACTTC. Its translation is CATDGESKCYEQYF.

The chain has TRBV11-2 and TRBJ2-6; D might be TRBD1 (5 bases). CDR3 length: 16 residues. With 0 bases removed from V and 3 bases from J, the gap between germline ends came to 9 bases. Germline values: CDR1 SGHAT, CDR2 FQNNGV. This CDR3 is CASSLEAGIGANVLTF. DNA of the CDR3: TGTGCCAGCAGCTTAGAAGCAGGGATTGGGGCCAACGTCCTGACTTTC.